This passage covers 20 T cell receptor beta chains from one sample sequenced in a study of CD8 T cells in Susac syndrome. RNA was extracted with the RNeasy kit, and a quantity of roughly 0.5 to 1 ug was reverse transcribed using random hexamers. TCRdb reprocessed the immunoSEQ multiplex PCR reads via MiXCR and lists one record per CDR3 protein. In the table there are approximately 300,000 distinct CDR3 sequences, 65% to 90% of which are singletons. The specimen was CD8+ T cells from PBMCs. These receptors all stem from a human donor with multiple sclerosis.

This sequence joins TRBV25-1 and TRBJ2-1; D is perhaps TRBD2 (5 bases). Germline V gives CDR1 MGHDK, CDR2 SYGVNS. This CDR3 has 17 residues. The V end lost 2 bases, the J end lost 3 bases, and 17 bases lay between the germline ends. The CDR3 sequence is CASSERGRLNYYNEQFF. CDR3 coding DNA: TGTGCCAGCAGTGAACGCGGGCGACTCAATTACTACAATGAGCAGTTCTTC.

This chain uses TRBV25-1 with TRBJ2-7; no clear D. The CDR3 consists of 11 residues. Germline V gives CDR1 MGHDK, CDR2 SYGVNS. Trimming stripped 6 bases from V and 7 bases from J, with 10 bases between. The CDR3: CASSVGWEQYF. Here the CDR3 DNA reads TGTGCCAGCAGCGTGGGTTGGGAGCAGTACTTC.

The genes are TRBV29-1 and TRBJ2-7; D gene ambiguous. Germline V gene sequence: CDR1 SQVTM, CDR2 ANQGSEA. V lost 0 bases, J lost 3 bases, and 24 bases lay in between. The CDR3 has 18 amino acids. CDR3 sequence: CSVEDLQWVRWQFYEQYF. The CDR3 nucleotides read TGCAGCGTTGAAGATCTTCAGTGGGTTCGGTGGCAGTTCTACGAGCAGTACTTC.

This chain joins TRBV19 and TRBJ2-7; the D call may be TRBD1 or TRBD2 (5 bases each). This CDR3 has 14 residues. V was cut by 7 bases and J by 5 bases, with 18 bases left in between. Germline V gene lookup returns CDR1 LNHDA and CDR2 SQIVND (reference sequence). The CDR3 nucleotides are TGTGCCAGTATCGACCGGGACGCGCCCGACGAGCAGTACTTC. Translation: CASIDRDAPDEQYF.

The rearrangement links TRBV7-9 to TRBJ2-1; 7 bases line up with TRBD2. CDR1 and CDR2 from the germline V gene are SEHNR and FQNEAQ (reference sequence). The V segment lost 5 bases and the J segment 5 bases; nucleotides outside the gene matches: 12. The CDR3 is 16 amino acids. CDR3 nucleotide sequence: TGTGCCAGCAGCCCTACAGCGGGACCTACCAACAATGAGCAGTTCTTC. The encoded protein is CASSPTAGPTNNEQFF.

This chain joins TRBV4-3 and TRBJ2-1, with D perhaps being TRBD1 or TRBD2 (6 bases each). Trimming stripped 1 base from V and 4 bases from J, with 14 bases between. CDR3 length: 16 residues. CDR1 LGHNA and CDR2 YSLEER come from the germline V gene. In DNA form, the CDR3 reads TGCGCCAGCAGCCAAGGGGGGGCCCAAGTTTACAATGAGCAGTTCTTC. It is translated as CASSQGGAQVYNEQFF.

The V gene is TRBV28, the J gene TRBJ2-3; TRBD2 matches 8 bases. This CDR3 spans 16 amino acids. J gave up 1 base and V 7 bases, and 10 bases lay outside the gene matches. Germline CDR1 reads MDHEN; CDR2 reads SYDVKM. Written as DNA, the CDR3 is TGTGCCAGCAACCCCGGGGCGGGGGGACGCACAGATACGCAGTATTTT. It translates to CASNPGAGGRTDTQYF.

The chain is built from TRBV28 and TRBJ2-1; possible D gene TRBD2, 5 bases. Trimming removed 5 bases from V and 8 bases from J, with 10 bases in between. In germline, CDR1 is MDHEN, CDR2 SYDVKM. The length of the CDR3 is 12 residues. The CDR3 DNA follows: TGTGCCAGCAGTCCAACTAGTGATGAGCAGTTCTTC. As protein: CASSPTSDEQFF. Full variable domain (missing parts from reference TRBV28 and TRBJ2-1): DVKVTQSSRYLVKRTGEKVFLECVQDMDHENMFWYRQDPGLGLRLIYFSYDVKMKEKGDIPEGYSVSREKKERFSLILESASTNQTSMYLCASSPTSDEQFFGPGTRLTVL.

The V call is TRBV19, the J call TRBJ2-1; 7 bases are shared with TRBD1. The trim removed 2 bases at V and 5 bases at J, leaving 6 bases unmatched. There are 15 residues in the CDR3. Germline CDR1 and CDR2: LNHDA and SQIVND (reference sequence). DNA of the CDR3: TGTGCCAGTAGTATACGGGACAGTTTAAACAATGAGCAGTTCTTC. It codes for CASSIRDSLNNEQFF.

This clonotype came up a few times. J is TRBJ2-7 and V is TRBV6-4; D remains unclear. V dropped 4 bases and J dropped 6 bases, with 10 bases sitting between them. The CDR3 has 12 amino acids. Germline V CDR1 and CDR2: MRHNA, SNTAGT. Written as DNA, the CDR3 is TGTGCCAGCAGTGGGCCAAAAGGCGAGCAGTACTTC. It specifies CASSGPKGEQYF.

The rearrangement uses TRBV20-1 and TRBJ2-7; 13 positions agree with TRBD2. This CDR3 spans 14 amino acids. Trimming at V came to 1 base and at J to 3 bases, leaving 0 bases not matched to a gene. Per germline, CDR1 DFQATT and CDR2 SNEGSKA (reference sequence). The CDR3 protein is CSARGLAGGYEQYF. In nucleotides, the CDR3 is TGCAGTGCTAGAGGACTAGCGGGAGGCTACGAGCAGTACTTC.

The V and J genes are TRBV28 and TRBJ2-2, with D perhaps TRBD2 (6 bases). Trimming left V 3 bases short and J 5 bases short, with 13 bases between. Germline V CDR1 and CDR2: MDHEN, SYDVKM. The CDR3 extends over 15 amino acids. CDR3 protein: CASSLSGVLTGELFF. The CDR3 region has the DNA TGTGCCAGCAGTTTGTCGGGGGTCCTAACCGGGGAGCTGTTTTTT.

This chain links TRBV15 with TRBJ2-3; D perhaps matches TRBD2 (6 bases). Trimming cost V 8 bases and J 1 base, with 16 bases left between them. This CDR3 contains 15 residues. Germline CDR1 reads LNHNV; CDR2 reads YYDKDF (reference sequence). The CDR3 bases are TGTGCCACCGATCCTGGGGAGGTAGGCACAGATACGCAGTATTTT. Residues: CATDPGEVGTDTQYF.

This clonotype was seen a few times. The genes are TRBV6-1 and TRBJ2-3, with D perhaps matching TRBD2 (7 bases). Deletions cut 5 bases from V and 4 bases from J, with 16 bases between. This CDR3 has 15 residues. CDR1 is MNHNS, CDR2 SASEGT, per germline. This CDR3 is CASSSTQGRADTQYF. The CDR3 DNA is TGTGCCAGCAGTTCCACTCAGGGGAGGGCAGATACGCAGTATTTT.

This clonotype has just one count. The V gene is TRBV28, the J gene TRBJ2-5; TRBD2 is a possible D gene (6 bases). From germline, CDR1 is MDHEN and CDR2 SYDVKM. The germline V and J ends were trimmed by 4 bases and 4 bases, with 16 bases remaining between them. The CDR3 runs 15 residues. The DNA of the CDR3 is TGTGCCAGCAGTTCCCGGAGGGACGTTGGAGAGACCCAGTACTTC. Protein: CASSSRRDVGETQYF.

CDR3 amino acids: CASSFYGTAAYEQYF. CDR3 DNA: TGTGCCAGCAGTTTTTACGGGACCGCCGCCTACGAGCAGTACTTC. The rearrangement uses TRBV28 and TRBJ2-7, with D perhaps matching TRBD1 or TRBD2 (5 bases each). From germline, CDR1 is MDHEN and CDR2 SYDVKM. Trimming took 3 bases from V and 2 from J, leaving 14 bases between them. CDR3 size: 15 residues. Full variable domain (rest looked up from reference TRBV28 and TRBJ2-7): DVKVTQSSRYLVKRTGEKVFLECVQDMDHENMFWYRQDPGLGLRLIYFSYDVKMKEKGDIPEGYSVSREKKERFSLILESASTNQTSMYLCASSFYGTAAYEQYFGPGTRLTVT.

The chain joins TRBV11-2 to TRBJ2-7, with 7 bases fitting TRBD2. J was trimmed by 2 bases and V by 4 bases; bases with no gene match: 5. This CDR3 is 14 amino acids long. Per germline, CDR1 SGHAT and CDR2 FQNNGV. In nucleotides, the CDR3 is TGTGCCAGCAGCTCCGCCGGGGGGACCTACGAGCAGTACTTC. It encodes CASSSAGGTYEQYF.

This chain joins TRBV18 and TRBJ2-1; 7 bases are shared with TRBD1. V lost 3 bases to trimming and J lost 4 bases; unmatched junction nucleotides: 6. Germline CDR1 and CDR2: KGHSH and LQKENI. The CDR3 contains 15 residues. As DNA, the CDR3 is TGTGCCAGCTCACCGGACAGGACGACGTACAATGAGCAGTTCTTC. Translation: CASSPDRTTYNEQFF.

The rearrangement links TRBV6-2 or TRBV6-3 to TRBJ1-5; D uncertain. This CDR3 spans 13 amino acids. The germline V gene has CDR1 MNHEY and CDR2 SVGEGT. V was shortened by 2 bases and J by 5 bases, with 7 bases between the two germline ends. The CDR3 sequence is CASSYEVYQPQHF. The CDR3 DNA sequence: TGTGCCAGCAGTTACGAGGTATATCAGCCCCAGCATTTT.

V gene TRBV24-1 combines with J gene TRBJ2-1; 9 nucleotides line up with TRBD2. The germline CDR1 and CDR2 sequences are KGHDR and SFDVKD. This CDR3 comprises 14 residues. V lost 3 bases to trimming and J lost 7 bases; unmatched junction nucleotides: 3. The DNA for the CDR3 is TGTGCCACCAGTGATCTAGCGGGAATGAATGAGCAGTTCTTC. Translating gives CATSDLAGMNEQFF.